The rows below give T cell receptor beta chains drawn from one sample of a study of persistence of HIV-infected CD4 T cells. Data came from immunoSEQ multiplex PCR; TCRdb stores just in-frame clones and leaves some out. Found here are around 24,000 clones, over 65% of them singletons; the top ten hold roughly 1.9%. Their antigens remain unidentified. The specimen comprised CD4+ T cells sorted from PBMCs after approximately 19-hour stimulation, sampled from a patient who received antiretroviral therapy. The receptors derive from an adult man with HIV who was CMV-seropositive. CDR3s include the opening cysteine and the closing phenylalanine or tryptophan. A D gene is named only where the DNA matches it firmly. Expanded clones are given a class, and other clones once, few, many or no size at all.

J | size | V | length | D | DNA | CDR3
TRBJ1-4 | few | TRBV4-2 | 15 | . | TGTGCCAGCAGCCCCAGGGGATCAACTAATGAAAAACTGTTTTTT | CASSPRGSTNEKLFF
TRBJ2-2 | . | TRBV5-1 | 15 | . | TGCGCCAGCAGCTTTGTTCTCCCGGGGACCGGGGAGCTGTTTTTT | CASSFVLPGTGELFF
TRBJ1-3 | few | TRBV4-1 | 20 | TRBD1 | TGCGCCAGCAGCCAAGCGCGGGCAGGGGGCGCGGGCTCCTCTGGAAACACCATATATTTT | CASSQARAGGAGSSGNTIYF
TRBJ1-5 | few | TRBV19 | 13 | . | TGTGCCAGTAGTATTGGGGGGGATCAGCCCCAGCATTTT | CASSIGGDQPQHF
TRBJ2-2 | . | TRBV21-1 | 13 | . | TGTGCCAGCAGCCGGGGTACCACCGGGGAGCTGTTTTTT | CASSRGTTGELFF
TRBJ2-1 | . | TRBV19 | 15 | . | TGTGCCAGTAGTCTATATAGCGGCTCCTACAATGAGCAGTTCTTC | CASSLYSGSYNEQFF
TRBJ2-2 | . | TRBV5-1 | 14 | . | TGCGCCAGCAGCCGAGGGGGGGCGGCCGGGGAGCTGTTTTTT | CASSRGGAAGELFF
TRBJ2-7 | . | TRBV29-1 | 13 | TRBD1 | TGCAGCGTGGACCGGCAGGGGGCGCGGGAGCAGTACTTC | CSVDRQGAREQYF
TRBJ2-7 | . | TRBV28 | 12 | . | TGTGCCAGCAGTTTAAGGGGCTACGAGCAGTACTTC | CASSLRGYEQYF
TRBJ1-1 | medium-sized | TRBV19 | 15 | TRBD1 | TGTGCCAGTAGTACCTGGGACAGGTGGAACACTGAAGCTTTCTTT | CASSTWDRWNTEAFF
TRBJ2-7 | . | TRBV19 | 15 | TRBD1 | TGTGCCAGTTGCCAGGGGGACAGGGATTCCTACGAGCAGTACTTC | CASCQGDRDSYEQYF
TRBJ2-2 | . | TRBV7-2 | 15 | . | TGTGCCAGCACCCCTCGGCGGGGCCCCACCGGGGAGCTGTTTTTT | CASTPRRGPTGELFF
TRBJ1-6 | few | TRBV5-1 | 15 | . | TGCGCCAGCAGCACCACAGGGTACGATAATTCACCCCTCCACTTT | CASSTTGYDNSPLHF
TRBJ1-2 | . | TRBV2 | 13 | TRBD1 | TGTGCCAGCAGGGTAGGGGGCGACTATGGCTACACCTTC | CASRVGGDYGYTF
TRBJ2-6 | . | TRBV12-5 | 16 | TRBD1 | TGTGCTAGTGGTAAAGACAGGGGGCCTGGGGCCAACGTCCTGACTTTC | CASGKDRGPGANVLTF
TRBJ2-1 | . | TRBV28 | 16 | . | TGTGCCAGCAGTCCAACCCAGGGAACTGGAAGGAATGAGCAGTTCTTC | CASSPTQGTGRNEQFF
TRBJ2-7 | few | TRBV18 | 15 | . | TGTGCCAGCTCACCACCGACTATCCAAACCTACGAGCAGTACTTC | CASSPPTIQTYEQYF
TRBJ1-1 | . | TRBV12-3/TRBV12-4 | 13 | . | TGTGCCAGCAGTTTAGGGAGGGGGACTGAAGCTTTCTTT | CASSLGRGTEAFF
TRBJ2-1 | . | TRBV6-5 | 12 | . | TGTGCCAGCAGCCGAACCTACAATGAGCAGTTCTTC | CASSRTYNEQFF
TRBJ2-2 | . | TRBV2 | 15 | TRBD1 | TGTGCCAGCAGGGGGACAGGGAGGGGCACCGGGGAGCTGTTTTTT | CASRGTGRGTGELFF
TRBJ2-7 | . | TRBV5-1 | 15 | . | TGCGCCAGCAGCTCCGGGACGGCGGCACAATACGAGCAGTACTTC | CASSSGTAAQYEQYF
TRBJ1-3 | . | TRBV29-1 | 14 | TRBD1 | TGCAGCGTTGTCTCGACAGGGCAAGGAAACACCATATATTTT | CSVVSTGQGNTIYF
TRBJ1-2 | . | TRBV5-1 | 15 | . | TGCGCCAGCAGCTTGTCGGCACAGACTAACTATGGCTACACCTTC | CASSLSAQTNYGYTF
TRBJ2-7 | . | TRBV15 | 15 | TRBD2 | TGTGCCACCAGCAGCCTGGCGGGGGAGGCCTACGAGCAGTACTTC | CATSSLAGEAYEQYF
TRBJ1-4 | . | TRBV20-1 | 13 | . | TGCAGTGCTAGTAGTCAGAATGCTGAAAAACTGTTTTTT | CSASSQNAEKLFF
TRBJ1-6 | . | TRBV5-1 | 13 | . | TGCGCCAGCAGCCAGGGGACTCCTTCACCCCTCCACTTT | CASSQGTPSPLHF
TRBJ1-3 | . | TRBV28 | 13 | . | TGTGCCAGCAGTTTCGGAAGGGAAAACACCATATATTTT | CASSFGRENTIYF
TRBJ2-1 | . | TRBV7-2 | 17 | TRBD2 | TGTGCCAGCAGCCCACTCCCACCCGGGACTAGCCTCAATGAGCAGTTCTTC | CASSPLPPGTSLNEQFF
TRBJ1-4 | . | TRBV28 | 14 | . | TGTGCCAGCAGTTTTGGTCCCGGGCGGGAAAAACTGTTTTTT | CASSFGPGREKLFF
TRBJ1-1 | . | TRBV6-5 | 13 | . | TGTGCCAGCAGCAGCGAAGCTAACACTGAAGCTTTCTTT | CASSSEANTEAFF
TRBJ2-7 | . | TRBV28 | 14 | TRBD1 | TGTGCCAGCAGCGTATACAGGGGAAATTACGAGCAGTACTTC | CASSVYRGNYEQYF
TRBJ2-2 | . | TRBV19 | 16 | . | TGTGCCAGTAAGAAGGAGGCATCGGAGGGGCCCGGGGAGCTGTTTTTT | CASKKEASEGPGELFF
TRBJ1-6 | . | TRBV10-2 | 18 | TRBD1 | TGCGCCAGCAGTGAGCCCGGACAGGGGGTCGGATATAATTCACCCCTCCACTTT | CASSEPGQGVGYNSPLHF
TRBJ1-5 | . | TRBV2 | 16 | TRBD1 | TGTGCCAGCAGTAGCAGGGGACAGGGTGAACGTCAGCCCCAGCATTTT | CASSSRGQGERQPQHF
TRBJ1-1 | . | TRBV7-2 | 15 | . | TGTGCCAGCAGCCACAGCGGGACGCAGGGAACTGAAGCTTTCTTT | CASSHSGTQGTEAFF
TRBJ1-5 | medium-sized | TRBV3-1/TRBV3-2 | 14 | . | TGTGCCAGCAGCCACAGGGGTGGTAATCAGCCCCAGCATTTT | CASSHRGGNQPQHF
TRBJ2-7 | . | TRBV12-3/TRBV12-4 | 13 | . | TGTGCCAGCAGTTTAAACAGCCGTGGCGAGCAGTACTTC | CASSLNSRGEQYF
TRBJ2-1 | . | TRBV18 | 12 | . | TGTGCCAGCTCAGGGCCCTACAATGAGCAGTTCTTC | CASSGPYNEQFF
TRBJ2-7 | . | TRBV18 | 17 | TRBD2 | TGTGCCAGCTCACCACTCCCTAACGGGGGGACGGCCTACGAGCAGTACTTC | CASSPLPNGGTAYEQYF
TRBJ2-2 | . | TRBV7-2 | 15 | . | TGTGCCAGCAGGCAGTCGGCGGGTGGCACCGGGGAGCTGTTTTTT | CASRQSAGGTGELFF
TRBJ1-6 | . | TRBV28 | 14 | . | TGTGCCAGCAGTCCCGGGGGGGGCATTTCACCCCTCCACTTT | CASSPGGGISPLHF
TRBJ1-4 | few | TRBV4-2 | 16 | TRBD1 | TGTGCCAGCAGCCAAGGCAAGGACAGGGAGAATGAAAAACTGTTTTTT | CASSQGKDRENEKLFF
TRBJ1-1 | . | TRBV10-1 | 16 | TRBD1 | TGCGCCAGCAGAATGGACAGGGCCCGTATGAACACTGAAGCTTTCTTT | CASRMDRARMNTEAFF
TRBJ2-3 | . | TRBV7-9 | 12 | . | TGTGCCAGCAGCCAGACCCGTGATACGCAGTATTTT | CASSQTRDTQYF
TRBJ1-2 | . | TRBV5-4 | 14 | . | TGTGCCAGCAGCTTGTTGGGTGTCGGAAATGGCTACACCTTC | CASSLLGVGNGYTF
TRBJ1-2 | . | TRBV7-8 | 17 | . | TGTGCCAGCAGCTTAGCCGCCAGCGTCTCCGTCCCCTTTGGCTACACCTTC | CASSLAASVSVPFGYTF
TRBJ1-2 | . | TRBV29-1 | 13 | TRBD1 | TGCAGCGTTGAAGAGGAGGGGGCGAGGGGCTACACCTTC | CSVEEEGARGYTF
TRBJ1-6 | . | TRBV5-1 | 15 | . | TGCGCCCAGGCCAGGTTTTCCTCCTATAATTCACCCCTCCACTTT | CAQARFSSYNSPLHF
TRBJ2-3 | . | TRBV19 | 17 | TRBD2 | TGTGCCAGTAGTATAGAGTCTAGCGGGGGTAACACAGATACGCAGTATTTT | CASSIESSGGNTDTQYF
TRBJ1-5 | . | TRBV19 | 16 | . | TGTGCCAGTACCACCTGGGCCTCGGCTTACAATCAGCCCCAGCATTTT | CASTTWASAYNQPQHF
TRBJ2-2 | . | TRBV19 | 14 | . | TGTGCCAGTTCCGGGACACCTAACACCGGGGAGCTGTTTTTT | CASSGTPNTGELFF
TRBJ1-6 | . | TRBV6-1 | 13 | . | TGTGCCAGCGGCACCGGGGTTTATTCACCCCTCCACTTT | CASGTGVYSPLHF